Sequencing of this T cell receptor beta chain was carried out in a study of blood T cell repertoires in COVID-19. Study in general: Samples representing acute and convalescent COVID-19 were sourced from the United States, Italy and Spain. From T cells, B-cell-depleted T cells, or PBMCs came the material, which was cDNA or gDNA.

The CDR3 length is 13 residues. Trimming took 9 bases from V and 5 from J, leaving 14 bases between them. CDR1 is MNHEY and CDR2 is SVGAGI in the germline V gene. In the original analysis: Cell counts per sample came from amplifying reference gene primers. Profiled with immunoSEQ multiplex PCR; TCRdb holds only in-frame clones, not every one. That table furnishes V, J and clone size, whereas the DNA furnished D and trimming. The table includes around 100,000 clones, approximately 90% detected once. The chain combines TRBV6-5 with TRBJ1-5, with D possibly matching TRBD1 (5 bases). This receptor was obtained from a woman older than 75 in a cohort sampled during active COVID-19. Sequencing was done on a sample of peripheral blood. The CDR3 sequence is CASQTVNYQPQHF. The CDR3 DNA is TGTGCCAGTCAGACAGTTAATTATCAGCCCCAGCATTTT.